Each of the 10 T cell receptor beta chains below was sequenced from the same sample in a study of blood T cell repertoires in COVID-19. Libraries were prepared by immunoSEQ multiplex PCR; TCRdb keeps only in-frame clonotypes and omits some of them. The sample carries around 40,000 clones, about nine tenths recorded once. The sample was peripheral blood. These receptors all stem from a man aged 50-59 years with active COVID-19.

This clone showed up just once. J is TRBJ2-7 and V is TRBV4-1, with TRBD2 as a possible D gene (6 bases). This CDR3 is built from 16 residues. V dropped 3 bases and J dropped 3 bases, with 18 bases sitting between them. CDR1 is MGHRA, CDR2 YSYEKL, per germline. CDR3 sequence: CASSHEGVLGGYEQYF. The CDR3 DNA sequence: TGCGCCAGCAGCCATGAAGGGGTACTGGGGGGCTACGAGCAGTACTTC.

The gene calls are TRBV7-2 and TRBJ2-7; tentative D call: TRBD1 (6 bases). This CDR3 contains 13 residues. V was clipped by 5 bases and J by 3 bases, with 11 bases between them. Germline lookup yields CDR1 SGHTA and CDR2 FQGNSA. CDR3 bases: TGTGCCAGCAGCCCCGGACAGCGCTACGAGCAGTACTTC. Protein sequence: CASSPGQRYEQYF.

As DNA, the CDR3 is TGTGCCAGCAGCTCCGGACAGGGGACGTCAGATACGCAGTATTTT. Translated: CASSSGQGTSDTQYF. This chain uses TRBV11-3 with TRBJ2-3; 9 nucleotides agree with TRBD1. Trimming took 4 bases from V and 4 from J; bases not matched to a gene: 6. Germline lookup yields CDR1 SGHNT and CDR2 YENEEA. The CDR3 totals 15 residues.

This clone showed up just once. The V and J genes are TRBV19 and TRBJ2-7; TRBD2 matches at 9 bases. Unmatched junction bases numbered 2, after V lost 5 bases and J lost 0 bases. Germline V gene lookup returns CDR1 LNHDA and CDR2 SQIVND (reference sequence). The CDR3 consists of 14 residues. The CDR3 loop reads CASSYSGSSYEQYF. CDR3 bases: TGTGCCAGTAGTTATAGCGGGAGCTCCTACGAGCAGTACTTC.

Only one count was recorded for this clone. The chain is built from TRBV3-1 (or the pseudogene TRBV3-2) and TRBJ1-1; D gene unclear. Trimming shortened V by 4 bases and J by 1 base, and 7 bases separated the two germline ends. This CDR3 comprises 13 residues. From germline, CDR1 is LGHDT and CDR2 YNNKEL (reference sequence). The CDR3 DNA reads as TGTGCCAGCAGCCCATCAGGGAACACTGAAGCTTTCTTT. Translated: CASSPSGNTEAFF.

This chain links TRBV10-1 with TRBJ2-7, with D possibly being TRBD1 (6 bases). The CDR3 is 14 residues long. Germline CDR1 WNHNN, CDR2 SYGVQD (reference sequence). The V end was cut by 4 bases, the J end by 7 bases, with 17 bases between. The CDR3 loop reads CASSVPGTSGEQYF. CDR3 nucleotides: TGCGCCAGCAGTGTCCCGGGGACATCAGGGGAGCAGTACTTC.

The chain couples TRBV10-3 to TRBJ2-2; 12 nucleotides line up with TRBD2. The V segment lost 7 bases and the J segment 5 bases; nucleotides outside the gene matches: 5. The CDR3 has 15 residues. CDR1 is ENHRY, CDR2 SYGVKD, per germline. Here the CDR3 DNA reads TGTGCCATCAATAGACTAGCGGGAGAGACCGGGGAGCTGTTTTTT. Its protein product is CAINRLAGETGELFF.

The chain carries TRBV12-3 or TRBV12-4 and TRBJ2-1; a weak D match, TRBD1 (6 bases). The CDR3 runs 12 residues. V was shortened by 4 bases and J by 6 bases, with 7 bases between the two germline ends. CDR3 loop: CASSYRVNEQFF. CDR3 DNA sequence: TGTGCCAGCAGTTACAGGGTCAATGAGCAGTTCTTC.

The chain employs TRBV7-2 and TRBJ2-4; 7 bases fit TRBD1. Germline CDR1 is SGHTA and CDR2 is FQGNSA. This CDR3 has 18 residues. V shed 1 base and J 0 bases; nucleotides not matched to a gene: 9. The DNA for the CDR3 is TGTGCCAGCAGCTTAGTTGGGACAGAGCCCCTAGCCAAAAACATTCAGTACTTC. Translated, it gives CASSLVGTEPLAKNIQYF.

The chain links TRBV6-5 to TRBJ1-6; D not resolved. CDR1 is MNHEY, CDR2 SVGAGI, per germline. Trimming pared 8 bases from V and 9 bases from J, leaving 14 bases between. The CDR3 has 13 residues. CDR3 loop: CASVEGIPSPLHF. The CDR3 DNA is TGTGCCAGCGTTGAGGGAATACCTTCACCCCTCCACTTT.